This T cell receptor beta chain was retrieved from a study of blood T cell repertoires in COVID-19. Study context: From the United States, Italy and Spain came samples of acute and convalescent COVID-19.

Authors' methods: Amplification of reference gene primers provided the estimated nucleated cell counts. This table comes from immunoSEQ multiplex PCR, and its TCRdb copy is limited to in-frame clones, with some not included. That table is the source of V, J and clone size, and D and trimming were worked out from the DNA. The top ten clones hold approximately 4.6% of a sample with 350,000 or so clones, 65% to 90% of them seen once. Participants, about 18 to 100 years old, spanned under 30 US areas. Looked up from germline, CDR1 is SGHTS and CDR2 is YDEGEE. This CDR3 contains 20 residues. The V and J ends lost 0 bases and 0 bases respectively, with 19 bases between them.

The chain couples TRBV5-8 to TRBJ1-6, with a weak D call TRBD1 (6 bases). The source material was PBMCs or T cells enriched from blood (not recorded which). The source of this sequence is a woman aged 40-49 years with acute COVID-19. As DNA, the CDR3 is TGTGCCAGCAGCTTGGATTTGGGGGCCGCGCTGAGCTCCTATAATTCACCCCTCCACTTT. Amino acids: CASSLDLGAALSSYNSPLHF.